These T cell receptor beta chains were read from a single sample in a study of blood T cell repertoires in COVID-19. Sequencing was performed with immunoSEQ multiplex PCR; in TCRdb, only in-frame clones are kept and a portion is missing. Of 250,000 or so clones listed, about 89% are singletons. Source material: peripheral blood. All receptors derive from a man aged 35-49 years with active or convalescent COVID-19. CDR3s include the opening cysteine and the closing phenylalanine or tryptophan. D genes are given only for firm matches. Clone size is shown for a subset of rows, as once, few, many or a class of expanded clone.

TRBJ2-7,TRBV6-5,-,-,CASSYSQGTGYEQYF,TGTGCCAGCAGTTACTCGCAGGGTACGGGCTACGAGCAGTACTTC
TRBJ2-1,TRBV10-2,-,TRBD1,CASKIGQGRNEQFF,TGCGCCAGCAAGATTGGACAGGGTAGGAATGAGCAGTTCTTC
TRBJ2-5,TRBV11-2,many,-,CASSFFGILPTELYF,TGTGCCAGCAGCTTTTTCGGGATTCTTCCAACTGAACTGTACTTC
TRBJ2-2,TRBV25-1,-,TRBD2,CASNGGDGELFF,TGTGCCAGCAACGGGGGGGACGGGGAGCTGTTTTTT
TRBJ2-5,TRBV3-1/TRBV3-2,-,-,CASSLTGLETQYF,TGTGCCAGCAGCTTGACCGGGTTAGAGACCCAGTACTTC
TRBJ1-1,TRBV19,-,-,CASTFWHRATEAFF,TGTGCCAGTACCTTCTGGCACAGGGCAACTGAAGCTTTCTTT
TRBJ1-2,TRBV6-1,once,-,CASSEALTRGIYYGYTF,TGTGCCAGCAGTGAAGCCCTGACTAGGGGAATATACTATGGCTACACCTTC
TRBJ1-1,TRBV14,few,-,CASSQDGGIEAFF,TGTGCCAGCAGCCAAGATGGAGGGATTGAAGCTTTCTTT
TRBJ2-7,TRBV30,-,-,CAWSRGAEGEQYF,TGTGCCTGGAGTCGGGGGGCGGAAGGCGAGCAGTACTTC
TRBJ1-6,TRBV6-5,-,TRBD1,CASENRGNSPLHF,TGTGCCAGCGAAAACAGGGGTAATTCACCCCTCCACTTT
TRBJ2-6,TRBV7-3,-,-,CASSPKSSGANVLTF,TGTGCCAGCAGCCCTAAGAGCTCTGGGGCCAACGTCCTGACTTTC
TRBJ1-3,TRBV4-1,-,TRBD1,CASSLPDRGIISGNTIYF,TGCGCCAGCAGCCTCCCCGACAGGGGAATCATCTCTGGAAACACCATATATTTT
TRBJ2-7,TRBV11-2,-,TRBD1,CASSPLPRTGYEQYF,TGTGCCAGCAGCCCCCTCCCCCGGACAGGTTACGAGCAGTACTTC
TRBJ2-2,TRBV5-1,few,-,CASARRDGVGTGELFF,TGCGCCAGCGCCCGCCGCGACGGGGTGGGCACCGGGGAGCTGTTTTTT
TRBJ1-5,TRBV19,-,-,CASSIGPGAGQPQHF,TGTGCCAGTAGTATAGGTCCAGGGGCCGGGCAGCCCCAGCATTTT
TRBJ1-2,TRBV19,-,-,CASSIAAATDGYTF,TGTGCCAGTAGTATAGCCGCGGCCACCGATGGCTACACCTTC
TRBJ2-2,TRBV28,once,-,CASSPAEGAAHTGELFF,TGTGCCAGCAGCCCTGCCGAGGGTGCGGCCCACACCGGGGAGCTGTTTTTT
TRBJ2-5,TRBV9,-,-,CASSGRANGQETQYF,TGTGCCAGCAGCGGACGAGCGAATGGGCAAGAGACCCAGTACTTC
TRBJ1-2,TRBV18,-,-,CASSPEENYGYTF,TGTGCCAGCTCACCAGAGGAGAACTATGGCTACACCTTC
TRBJ1-3,TRBV9,-,TRBD1,CASSPPGTGIVGGNTIYF,TGTGCCAGCAGCCCCCCCGGGACAGGGATCGTGGGCGGAAACACCATATATTTT